This T cell receptor beta chain derives from a study of tumor-infiltrating lymphocytes in primary liver carcinoma. TCR beta cDNA was made from 400 to 600 ng total RNA with a constant-region primer. Libraries for TCR beta were built through three nested multiplex PCR rounds, which together made up a slightly modified ARM-PCR procedure. A C-beta reverse primer and TRBV1-TRBV30 forward primers served in each of the first two PCR rounds, at approximately 10 cycles apiece. Using its own MiXCR run on the multiplex PCR reads, TCRdb lists one record per CDR3 protein. The sample yields about 99,000 distinct CDR3 sequences, about 70% seen once. Taking about 17-33 mg of unsorted bulk tissue, the authors co-extracted RNA and DNA. V lost 1 base and J lost 6; bases outside the gene matches: 7. The CDR3 covers 15 residues. This clonotype was recorded a few times. Possible read error: a much larger clone is one base away.

The chain joins TRBV12-3 or TRBV12-4 to TRBJ2-3; TRBD2 aligns across 7 bases. Sequencing was carried out using liver tumor tissue from sampling region 5. Subset in this sample: tumor region T5, tumor centre. This clonotype was obtained from a woman in her sixties or seventies with primary liver carcinoma and hepatitis B virus infection. In DNA form, the CDR3 reads TGTGCCAGCAGTTTAGGTGGGAGGGTACAGGATACGCAGTATTTT. This translates into CASSLGGRVQDTQYF.